The rows below give T cell receptor beta chains drawn from one sample of a study of Ad26.COV2.S vaccination and SARS-CoV-2 variants. Only in-frame clones appear in the TCRdb table, and some are missing; sequencing was by immunoSEQ multiplex PCR. The table lists about 380,000 clones, 83% of them singletons. Source: peripheral blood, taken in a trial of Ad26.COV2.S vaccine versus placebo. All receptors derive from a person between 18 and 60 years old who received the Ad26.COV2.S COVID-19 vaccine or a placebo. The CDR3 runs from the conserved cysteine through the conserved F or W. The order of the fields is D gene, J gene, V gene, clone size, CDR3 protein, CDR3 DNA. A D gene is named only where the DNA matches it firmly. Clone size is given for some rows only: seen once, a few or many times, or a class if the clone is expanded.

D gene: TRBD1; J gene: TRBJ1-2; V gene: TRBV5-1; clone size: -; CDR3 protein: CASSPNRGTDYGYTF; CDR3 DNA: TGCGCCAGCAGCCCAAACAGGGGCACCGACTATGGCTACACCTTC
D gene: -; J gene: TRBJ1-1; V gene: TRBV11-3; clone size: -; CDR3 protein: CASSLSPWNTEAFF; CDR3 DNA: TGTGCCAGCAGCTTAAGCCCGTGGAACACTGAAGCTTTCTTT
D gene: TRBD2; J gene: TRBJ2-1; V gene: TRBV2; clone size: -; CDR3 protein: CASRGGTRHNEQFF; CDR3 DNA: TGTGCCAGCAGGGGGGGGACTAGGCACAATGAGCAGTTCTTC
D gene: -; J gene: TRBJ1-1; V gene: TRBV7-8; clone size: -; CDR3 protein: CASSLSLGQNTEAFF; CDR3 DNA: TGTGCCAGCAGCTTATCCTTGGGACAGAACACTGAAGCTTTCTTT
D gene: -; J gene: TRBJ2-5; V gene: TRBV18; clone size: -; CDR3 protein: CASSPPGLLRGETQYF; CDR3 DNA: TGTGCCAGCTCACCACCGGGCCTATTGAGAGGGGAGACCCAGTACTTC
D gene: -; J gene: TRBJ1-3; V gene: TRBV5-1; clone size: few; CDR3 protein: CASSSGQSPGNTIYF; CDR3 DNA: TGCGCCAGCAGCTCAGGGCAGAGCCCTGGAAACACCATATATTTT
D gene: TRBD1; J gene: TRBJ1-2; V gene: TRBV5-8; clone size: few; CDR3 protein: CASSRPTGTAFYGYTF; CDR3 DNA: TGTGCCAGCAGCCGGCCCACAGGGACAGCCTTTTATGGCTACACCTTC
D gene: -; J gene: TRBJ1-2; V gene: TRBV6-2/TRBV6-3; clone size: -; CDR3 protein: CASSPLAGVLYGYTF; CDR3 DNA: TGTGCCAGCAGTCCACTAGCCGGGGTCCTCTATGGCTACACCTTC
D gene: TRBD1; J gene: TRBJ1-1; V gene: TRBV2; clone size: -; CDR3 protein: CASKDRGGRNTEAFF; CDR3 DNA: TGTGCCAGCAAGGACAGGGGAGGCAGGAACACTGAAGCTTTCTTT
D gene: -; J gene: TRBJ2-3; V gene: TRBV9; clone size: once; CDR3 protein: CASSVGFDPPTDTQYF; CDR3 DNA: TGTGCCAGCAGCGTAGGGTTTGATCCTCCTACAGATACGCAGTATTTT
D gene: TRBD2; J gene: TRBJ2-1; V gene: TRBV28; clone size: once; CDR3 protein: CASILAGGGNEQFF; CDR3 DNA: TGTGCCAGCATTCTAGCGGGAGGGGGCAATGAGCAGTTCTTC
D gene: -; J gene: TRBJ1-1; V gene: TRBV21-1; clone size: -; CDR3 protein: CASSTRARRTEAFF; CDR3 DNA: TGTGCCAGCAGCACCAGGGCAAGGCGCACTGAAGCTTTCTTT